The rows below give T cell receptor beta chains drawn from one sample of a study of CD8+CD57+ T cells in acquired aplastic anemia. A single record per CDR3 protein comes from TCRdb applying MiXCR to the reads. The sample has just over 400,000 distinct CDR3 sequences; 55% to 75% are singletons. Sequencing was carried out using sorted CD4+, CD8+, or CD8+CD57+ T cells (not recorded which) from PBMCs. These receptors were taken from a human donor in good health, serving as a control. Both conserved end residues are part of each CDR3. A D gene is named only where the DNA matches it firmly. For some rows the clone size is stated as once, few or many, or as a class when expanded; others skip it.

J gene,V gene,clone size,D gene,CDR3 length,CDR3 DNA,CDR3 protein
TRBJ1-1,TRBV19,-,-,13,TGTGCCAGTACCCGGGGGCATAAGAGTGATGCTTTCTTT,CASTRGHKSDAFF
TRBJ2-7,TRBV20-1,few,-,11,TGCAGTGCTAGAGCAGGGCCCGAGCAGTACTTC,CSARAGPEQYF
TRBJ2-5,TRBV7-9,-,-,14,TGTGCCAGCAGCTTTGGCCAGGGGGGTGGCTACACCTACTTC,CASSFGQGGGYTYF
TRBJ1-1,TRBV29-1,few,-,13,TGCAGCGTTGAAGGAGGGTTTAACACTGAAGCTTTCTTT,CSVEGGFNTEAFF
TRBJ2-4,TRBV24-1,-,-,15,TGTGCCACCAGTGCCTCGGGAGTGGGCAAAAACATTCAGTACTTC,CATSASGVGKNIQYF
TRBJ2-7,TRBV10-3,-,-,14,TGTGCCATCAGTTCACGGGACTTCCCCTACGAGCAGTACTTC,CAISSRDFPYEQYF
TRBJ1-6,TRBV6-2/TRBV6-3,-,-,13,TGCGCCAGCACTCCCCGGGTCTCCTCACCCCTCCACTTT,CASTPRVSSPLHF
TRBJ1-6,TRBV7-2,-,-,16,TGTGCCAGCAGCTTAGGGGGTAGGGGACGGTATGCACCCCTCCACTTT,CASSLGGRGRYAPLHF
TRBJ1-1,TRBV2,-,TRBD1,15,TGTGCCAGCAGTCCCGGACAGGGAGAATACACTGAAGCTTTCTTT,CASSPGQGEYTEAFF
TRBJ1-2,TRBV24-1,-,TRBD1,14,TGTGCCACCAATACCGGGACAGGGGGCGAAGGCTACACCTTC,CATNTGTGGEGYTF
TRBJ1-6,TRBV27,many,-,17,TGTGCCAGCAGTCGGCAGCTAATGAGGGACTATAATTCACCCCTCCACTTT,CASSRQLMRDYNSPLHF
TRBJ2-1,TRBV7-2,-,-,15,TGTGCCAGCAGCTTAGTGGTGGGGGGGGCCGGGGTACCGTTCTTC,CASSLVVGGAGVPFF
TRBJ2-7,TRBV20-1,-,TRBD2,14,TGCAGTGCTAGGACTAGCGGGGTTTCCTACGAGCAGTACTTC,CSARTSGVSYEQYF
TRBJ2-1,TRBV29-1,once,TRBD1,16,TGCAGCATTGACGGGGCCACAGGGGTTACCTACAATGAGCAGTTCTTC,CSIDGATGVTYNEQFF
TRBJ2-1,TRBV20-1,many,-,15,TGCAGTGCCCCCCAGCTTGGCCCCCGTGGTGATGAGCAGTTCTTC,CSAPQLGPRGDEQFF
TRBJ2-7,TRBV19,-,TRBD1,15,TGTGCCAGTAGCGGCGGACAGGGTAGCGCCTACGAGCAGTACTTC,CASSGGQGSAYEQYF
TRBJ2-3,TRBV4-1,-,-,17,TGCGCCAGCAGCCAAGACCTCCCGCTATTCTTCACAGATACGCAGTATTTT,CASSQDLPLFFTDTQYF
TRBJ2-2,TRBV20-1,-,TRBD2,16,TGCAGTGCTAGAGACAGCGGGGGCTCCCTGTCCGGGGAGCTGTTTTTT,CSARDSGGSLSGELFF
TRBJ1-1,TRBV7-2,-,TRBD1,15,TGTGCCAGCAGCTCGACAGGGGCCACAGATACGCAGTATTTCTTT,CASSSTGATDTQYFF
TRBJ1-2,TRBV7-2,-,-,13,TGTGCCAGCAGTCTAGATAGCGGCGGGGGCTACACCTTC,CASSLDSGGGYTF
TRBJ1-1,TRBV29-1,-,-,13,TGCAGCGTTGTTCGACAGATGAACACTGAAGCTTTCTTT,CSVVRQMNTEAFF
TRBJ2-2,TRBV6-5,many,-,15,TGTGCCAGCAGGAGCGGGACAGCGAACACCGGGGAGCTGTTTTTT,CASRSGTANTGELFF
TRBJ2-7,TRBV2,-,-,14,TGTGCCAGCAGGTCGGAAAGGCCCTCCTACGAGCAGTACTTC,CASRSERPSYEQYF
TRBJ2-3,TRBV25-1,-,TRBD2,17,TGTGCCAGCAGACGCATCACTAGCGGGGGGGGCACAGATACGCAGTATTTT,CASRRITSGGGTDTQYF
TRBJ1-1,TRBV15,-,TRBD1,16,TGTGCCACCAGCAGCGGCAGGGGGCGGACAAACACTGAAGCTTTCTTT,CATSSGRGRTNTEAFF
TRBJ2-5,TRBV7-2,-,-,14,TGTGCCAGCAGCCGGTTCGTGGGGGGAGAGACCCAGTACTTC,CASSRFVGGETQYF
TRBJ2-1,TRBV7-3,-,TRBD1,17,TGTGCCAGCAGCCAATCTGGACAGGACGAGCAGTTCTTTGAGCAGTTCTTC,CASSQSGQDEQFFEQFF
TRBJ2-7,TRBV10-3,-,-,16,TGTGCCATCGGGCCTAGGGGGTACGTCCGCTCCTTCGAGCAGTACTTC,CAIGPRGYVRSFEQYF
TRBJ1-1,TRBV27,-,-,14,TGTGCCAGCAGTTTGATGGCGCTCGGCACTGAAGCTTTCTTT,CASSLMALGTEAFF
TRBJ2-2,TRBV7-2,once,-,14,TGTGCCAGCAGCTTAGTGGGCGGGCCGGGCAATGAGCAGTTT,CASSLVGGPGNEQF
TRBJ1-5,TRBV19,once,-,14,TGTGCCGTCGGTGGGGCGCCCGGTAATCGGCCCCAGCATTTT,CAVGGAPGNRPQHF
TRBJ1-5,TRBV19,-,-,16,TGTGCCAGTAGTATAAACAGACTCTATAGCAATCAGCCCCAGCATTTT,CASSINRLYSNQPQHF
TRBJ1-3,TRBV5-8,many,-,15,TGTGCCAGCAGCTTGTATTCCCACTCTGGAAACACCATATATTTT,CASSLYSHSGNTIYF
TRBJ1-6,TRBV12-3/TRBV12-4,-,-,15,TGTGCCAGCACGTTCGGAGGGGAGGCAGACACACCCCTCCACTTT,CASTFGGEADTPLHF
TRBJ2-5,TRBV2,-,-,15,TGTGCCAGCAGCTTAACGATGAGCGCTGATCAGGCCCAGCACTTC,CASSLTMSADQAQHF
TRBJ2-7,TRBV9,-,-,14,TGTGCCAGCAGTGAATTGGGGGGCCCCTACGAGAAGTACTTC,CASSELGGPYEKYF
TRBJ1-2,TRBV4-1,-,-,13,TGCGCCAGCAGCGCCCTTGTCGGCTATGGCTACACCTTC,CASSALVGYGYTF
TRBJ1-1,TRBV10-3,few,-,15,TGTGCCATCAGTGGCGACAGAACCATGAACACTGAAGCTTTCTTT,CAISGDRTMNTEAFF
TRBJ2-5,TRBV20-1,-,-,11,TGCAGTGCTAGGGCACAGGGGACCCAGTACTTC,CSARAQGTQYF
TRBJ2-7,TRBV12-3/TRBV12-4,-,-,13,TGTGCCAGCACCCTAGGGTCTGTCTACGAGCAGTACTTC,CASTLGSVYEQYF
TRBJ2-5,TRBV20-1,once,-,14,TGCAGTGCTCCGTTTCAGGGGCGGGAAGAGACCCAGTACTTC,CSAPFQGREETQYF
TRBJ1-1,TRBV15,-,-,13,TGTGGTACCAGCAAACAAGAAAACACTGAAGCTTTCTTT,CGTSKQENTEAFF
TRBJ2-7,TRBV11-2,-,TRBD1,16,TGTGCCAGCAGCTTGAATCCGGGACAGGAAGATTACGAGCAGTACTTC,CASSLNPGQEDYEQYF
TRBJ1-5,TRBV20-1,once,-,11,TGCAGCGTCTTTGGGACACAGCCCCAGCATTTT,CSVFGTQPQHF
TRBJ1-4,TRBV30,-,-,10,TGTGCCTGGACGATGGGAGGGTCAGGTTTT,CAWTMGGSGF
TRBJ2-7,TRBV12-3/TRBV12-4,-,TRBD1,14,TGTGCCAGCAGCTTAGCCGGGACAGCGAACGAGGAAGATTTC,CASSLAGTANEEDF